Listed below are T cell receptor beta chains from one sample, sequenced in a study of CD8 T cells in Susac syndrome. TCRdb re-analysed the immunoSEQ multiplex PCR reads in MiXCR, keeping a single row per CDR3 protein. The sample contains about 69,000 distinct CDR3 sequences, about 95% of which appear only once. Specimen: CD8+ T cells from PBMCs. The source of these receptors is a human donor in good health. Both conserved end residues are part of each CDR3. Each record gives: V gene, J gene, D gene, clone size, CDR3 DNA, CDR3 protein. A D gene is named only where the DNA matches it firmly. Clone size is not always given. Where it is, it says once, few, many or a class for expanded clones.

>TRBV6-5|TRBJ2-1|.|.
TGTGCCAGCAAGGCCCAGGCTCCCGGGGCGAATGAGCAGTTCTTC
CASKAQAPGANEQFF
>TRBV7-9|TRBJ1-2|.|.
TGTGCCAGCAGCTTAGCGCCTCAGGGGCTTAACTATGGCTACACCTTC
CASSLAPQGLNYGYTF
>TRBV4-2|TRBJ2-2|TRBD1|once
TGTGCCAGCAGCCAATCCGGGACAGACACCGGGGAGCTGTTTTTT
CASSQSGTDTGELFF
>TRBV3-1|TRBJ2-1|.|few
TGTGCCAGCAGCCCTGCCTACAATGAGCAGTTCTTC
CASSPAYNEQFF
>TRBV13|TRBJ2-5|TRBD1|.
TGTGCCAGCAGCGGTGGACAGGGGACCCAAGAGACCCAGTACTTC
CASSGGQGTQETQYF
>TRBV11-2|TRBJ2-7|.|.
TGTGCCAGCAGCTCCCCGGAGGGCGAGCAGTACTTC
CASSSPEGEQYF
>TRBV28|TRBJ2-1|TRBD2|.
TGTGCCAGCAGTATGAGTTTGGGACTAGGTGGAGAGCAGTTCTTC
CASSMSLGLGGEQFF
>TRBV27|TRBJ1-1|.|.
TGTGCCAGCAGTTTATCGACCCAGGGAGGCACTGAAGCTTTCTTT
CASSLSTQGGTEAFF
>TRBV9|TRBJ1-2|TRBD1|.
TGTGCCAGCAGCCCCGGGACAGCTAACTATGGCTACACCTTC
CASSPGTANYGYTF
>TRBV4-3|TRBJ2-6|.|.
TGCGCCAGCAGCCCCGGGGGCCATTCCGTCCTGACTTTC
CASSPGGHSVLTF
>TRBV7-6|TRBJ2-3|TRBD1|.
TGTGCCAGCAGCTCTTCAAGACAGGGGAAAATCACAGATACGCAGTATTTT
CASSSSRQGKITDTQYF
>TRBV29-1|TRBJ2-5|.|.
TGCAGCGTTGATGGCTATGGCTCTCAGGACCAAGAGACCCAGTACTTC
CSVDGYGSQDQETQYF
>TRBV20-1|TRBJ2-4|TRBD1|.
TGCAGTGCTAGACCCCGGACAGGGAACATTCAGTACTTC
CSARPRTGNIQYF
>TRBV6-5|TRBJ2-5|.|.
TGTGCCAGCACCCTTGACGGGACCCAGTACTTC
CASTLDGTQYF
>TRBV5-6|TRBJ2-7|.|.
TGTGCCAGCAGCTTGGTGGGCGGGTCCCACGAGCAGTACTTC
CASSLVGGSHEQYF
>TRBV4-1|TRBJ2-3|.|once
TGCGCCAGCAGCCAAGACCCGGGGGGCGATACGCAGTATTTT
CASSQDPGGDTQYF
>TRBV7-9|TRBJ2-1|TRBD1|once
TGTGCCAGCAGCCCCTCGGGACAGGGATCCTACAATGAGCAGTTCTTC
CASSPSGQGSYNEQFF
>TRBV7-9|TRBJ2-3|.|.
TGTGCCAGCAGCTCCCTTTCAGATACGCAGTATTTT
CASSSLSDTQYF
>TRBV20-1|TRBJ2-5|TRBD2|once
TGCAGTGCTAGAGTCGATAGCGGGGAGCAAGAGACCCAGTACTTC
CSARVDSGEQETQYF
>TRBV7-9|TRBJ2-1|.|.
TGTGCCAGCAGCCCCGTCACAGGAGGGGGGCAGTCTGAGCAGTTCTTC
CASSPVTGGGQSEQFF
>TRBV7-9|TRBJ1-5|TRBD1|.
TGTGCCAGCAGCTTGGGGACAGACAATCAGCCCCAGCATTTT
CASSLGTDNQPQHF
>TRBV5-1|TRBJ1-1|TRBD1|.
TGCGCCAGCAGTTCGGGACAGCTAACAATCGGCACTGAAGCTTTCTTT
CASSSGQLTIGTEAFF
>TRBV7-2|TRBJ2-3|.|.
TGTGCCAGCAGTTCTCTTTGGGGGACAGATACGCAGTATTTT
CASSSLWGTDTQYF
>TRBV3-1|TRBJ2-7|.|.
TGTGCCAGCAGCCGGGACTCACGACCCTACGAGCAGTACTTC
CASSRDSRPYEQYF
>TRBV28|TRBJ2-5|TRBD2|.
TGTGCCAGCAGTCCCGCGGGGGGGCTAAAGACCCAGTACTTC
CASSPAGGLKTQYF
>TRBV3-1|TRBJ1-1|TRBD1|.
TGTGCCAGCAGCCAAGCTGTGGGACAGGGGTGGACTGAAGCTTTCTTT
CASSQAVGQGWTEAFF
>TRBV7-3|TRBJ1-1|.|.
TGTGCCAGCAGCCAGTGGGGGAACACTGAAGCTTTCTTT
CASSQWGNTEAFF
>TRBV4-3|TRBJ1-1|.|once
TGCGCCAGCAGCCGTGGGACGAATTACGTGAACACTGAAGCTTTCTTT
CASSRGTNYVNTEAFF
>TRBV13|TRBJ1-2|TRBD1|.
TGTGCCAGCAGCCAAGTCGGGACAGCGGACGGCTACACCTTC
CASSQVGTADGYTF
>TRBV19|TRBJ2-1|.|.
TGTGCCAGTAGTATTGGGGGTTACAATGAGCAGTTCTTC
CASSIGGYNEQFF
>TRBV7-9|TRBJ1-6|TRBD1|once
TGTGCCAGCAGCTTAACTGGACAGGGGGCAGATTCACCCCTCCACTTT
CASSLTGQGADSPLHF
>TRBV10-3|TRBJ1-5|.|.
TGTGCCATCAGTCGGGGCGCGACAGATGATAGCAATCAGCCCCAGCATTTT
CAISRGATDDSNQPQHF
>TRBV14|TRBJ2-1|TRBD2|.
TGTGCCAGCAGCCAAGATCGCAGTAGTAGCGGGGGGCCGATTTACAATGAGCAGTTCTTC
CASSQDRSSSGGPIYNEQFF
>TRBV7-3|TRBJ2-2|TRBD1|.
TGTGCCAGCAGCTTAACAGGGGGCAACACCGGGGAGCTGTTTTTT
CASSLTGGNTGELFF
>TRBV19|TRBJ1-1|TRBD1|.
TGTGCCAGTGAAACAGGGACAGCGAACACTGAAGCTTTCTTT
CASETGTANTEAFF
>TRBV28|TRBJ2-6|.|.
TGTGCCAGCAGCGCCCTCCCTTCTGGGGCCAACGTCCTGACTTTC
CASSALPSGANVLTF
>TRBV3-1|TRBJ1-1|.|.
TGTGCCAGCAGTCAAGCGGTCCCACGATTGAACACTGAAGCTTTCTTT
CASSQAVPRLNTEAFF
>TRBV5-6|TRBJ1-5|.|.
TGTGCCAGCAGCTTGCTCCGGACCATACCTTATCAGCCCCAGCATTTT
CASSLLRTIPYQPQHF
>TRBV28|TRBJ1-5|.|.
TGTGCCAGCAGGTGGACAGTAAGCAATCAGCCCCAGCATTTT
CASRWTVSNQPQHF
>TRBV6-2/TRBV6-3|TRBJ2-5|TRBD2|.
TGTGCCAGCAGCCTCGGACTAGCGTCCCATCGAGAGACCCAGTACTTC
CASSLGLASHRETQYF
>TRBV27|TRBJ2-1|TRBD2|.
TGTGCCAGTAGCGGGGGCCTCTACAATGAGCAGTTCTTC
CASSGGLYNEQFF
>TRBV13|TRBJ2-3|TRBD2|once
TGTGCCAGCAGCTTAGAGACTAGCGGGGTTCTAAACGGGTTCCCGTATTTT
CASSLETSGVLNGFPYF
>TRBV12-3/TRBV12-4|TRBJ2-1|.|.
TGTGCCAGCAGTTCAGGGGGGGGATCCAATGAGCAGTTCTTC
CASSSGGGSNEQFF
>TRBV7-3|TRBJ2-7|TRBD1|once
TGTGCCAGCAGCCCTAGACAGGGGGCGACGGGGACGCCGGATGAGCAGTACTTC
CASSPRQGATGTPDEQYF
>TRBV28|TRBJ1-6|.|.
TGTGCCAGCAGTTTCGAGGAGGCCTATAATTCACCCCTCCACTTT
CASSFEEAYNSPLHF
>TRBV30|TRBJ1-4|.|.
TGTGCCTCCCACGAACTGTTTTTT
CASHELFF
>TRBV3-1|TRBJ2-1|.|.
TGTGCCAGCAGCCAAGACAGGTCTTACTACAATGAGCAGTTCTTC
CASSQDRSYYNEQFF
>TRBV3-1|TRBJ2-1|.|.
TGTGCCAGCAGCCAGCCAAGTGAGGGGATAAGTGATGAGCAGTTCTTC
CASSQPSEGISDEQFF
>TRBV7-2|TRBJ1-5|TRBD1|few
TGTGCCAGCAGTTTACAGGGGTATAGCAATCAGCCCCAGCATTTT
CASSLQGYSNQPQHF
>TRBV28|TRBJ1-5|.|.
TGTGCCAGCAGTTTAGTTTCAGACAATCAGCCCCAGCATTTT
CASSLVSDNQPQHF